These 29 T cell receptor beta chains originate from one sample sequenced in a study of CD8+ T cells in alopecia areata. Using CD4, CD8alpha, NKG2D, NKG2ACE and other markers, pooled cutaneous lymph node cells were sorted. Sequencing templates came from extracted RNA that was reverse transcribed into cDNA. Some clones are missing from TCRdb's copy, which holds only in-frame ones; the method was immunoSEQ multiplex PCR. The sample yields 200,000 to 300,000 clones, without any singletons. Input material: CD4+ T cells sorted from a lymph node. Every receptor here comes from a C3H/HeJ mouse with alopecia areata. The MHC haplotype of this mouse line is H2-k.

In the case of this clone: The gene names given are mouse names. With the read ending 4 residues before the CDR3 end, the germline J gene is used to fill in that end. The genes are TRBV13-2 and TRBJ2-5, with 11 positions matching TRBD2. CDR1 and CDR2 (germline): NNHNN, SYGAGS (reference sequence). The CDR3 length is 15 residues. CDR3 sequence reads: CASGSILGGQDTQYF. The sequenced part of the CDR3 DNA is TGTGCCAGCGGTTCTATACTGGGGGGGCAGGAC.

This clone was counted a few times. All gene names here are mouse names. The CDR3 end falls 4 residues outside the read, so it is completed with the germline J gene. V gene TRBV13-3 combines with J gene TRBJ2-3; D is possibly TRBD2 (7 bases). Between the trimmed V and J ends, which lost 3 bases and 0 bases, there was a span of 11 bases. Germline CDR1 NNHDY, CDR2 SYVADS. The CDR3 contains 15 residues. The chain's CDR3 is CASSVLGASAETLYF. The sequenced part of the CDR3 DNA is TGTGCCAGCAGTGTCCTGGGGGCTAGTGCAGAA.

As concerns this clone: Germline and genes: mouse. Sequencing ends 4 residues short of the CDR3 end; the germline J gene provides the rest. The chain couples TRBV13-1 to TRBJ1-4, with D unresolved. This CDR3 is built from 13 residues. CDR1 and CDR2 (germline): NSHNY, SYGAGN. The chain's CDR3 is CASSENWGERLFF. CDR3 DNA (partial): TGTGCCAGCAGTGAAAACTGGGGCGAA.

On this clone: Gene names and germline match the mouse. The read halts 4 residues ahead of the CDR3 end, with the missing end drawn from the germline J gene. Other DNA sequences in the same sample also yield this CDR3. This rearrangement joins TRBV5 to TRBJ2-3; 7 positions agree with TRBD2. Per the germline V gene, CDR1 is LGHNA and CDR2 is YNLKQL (reference sequence). The ends lost 0 bases at V and 0 bases at J; junction bases unmatched: 3. The length of the CDR3 is 16 residues. The sequenced part of the CDR3 DNA is TGTGCCAGCAGCCAAGAGCCTGGGGGTAGTGCAGAA. It codes for CASSQEPGGSAE. The full CDR3 is CASSQEPGGSAETLYF.

This clone was seen repeatedly, ten times or more. Mouse germline and gene names are used. The CDR3 end is not reached by the read, which stops 4 residues before it; the germline J gene fills it in. V usage is TRBV19 and J usage is TRBJ2-5, with D hard to call. CDR1 and CDR2 (germline): FNHDT, SITEND (reference sequence). The ends were cut back, 3 bases at V and 2 bases at J, with 4 bases in the middle. CDR3 length equals 12 residues. CDR3: CASSKGQDTQYF. The sequenced CDR3 bases are TGTGCCAGCAGTAAGGGCCAAGAC.

The sample holds a few counts of this clone. Germline and genes: mouse. This sample includes further DNA sequences coding for the same CDR3. The part of the CDR3 DNA that was read is TGTGCCAGCAGTGAGGCAGGGGGAAACTATGCT. Its protein is CASSEAGGNYA. The CDR3 as a whole reads CASSEAGGNYAEQFF. This sequence joins TRBV13-1 and TRBJ2-1; 7 bases are a match to TRBD1. The read finishes 4 residues shy of the CDR3 end, and the germline J gene is used to complete it. The CDR3 covers 15 residues. Germline V lookup: CDR1 NSHNY, CDR2 SYGAGN. The ends lost 2 bases at V and 1 base at J; junction bases unmatched: 3.

The sample holds a few counts of this clone. The gene names here belong to mouse. Read data end 4 residues before the CDR3 end; the end is taken from the germline J gene. The gene calls are TRBV17 and TRBJ2-5; D is perhaps TRBD1 (5 bases). The length of the CDR3 is 14 residues. Germline-derived CDR1 and CDR2 are MNHDT and YYDKIL. The CDR3 here is CASSRGRGEDTQYF. CDR3 DNA, as far as it was read: TGTGCTAGCAGTAGAGGGAGGGGAGAAGAC.

The sample holds a few counts of this clone. These gene names are mouse names. The read is 4 residues too short to cover the CDR3 end, so that end is filled in from the germline J gene. The chain has TRBV19 and TRBJ2-7, with D unresolved. There are 12 residues in the CDR3. Germline V gives CDR1 FNHDT, CDR2 SITEND (reference sequence). V was cut by 4 bases and J by 3 bases, with 8 bases left in between. The CDR3 bases that were read are TGTGCCAGCAGTGTAGGGTACTAT. This encodes CASSVGYY. The whole CDR3 is CASSVGYYEQYF.

About this clone: The listed genes are named as in mouse. The read terminates 3 residues ahead of where the CDR3 ends, so the germline J gene completes it. The identical CDR3 is also encoded by other nucleotide sequences in the sample. This chain joins TRBV13-2 and TRBJ1-6, with 10 nucleotides matching TRBD1. TRBJ1-6 is an ORF, with its function uncertain. The trim removed 0 bases at V and 3 bases at J, leaving 3 bases unmatched. CDR3 length equals 17 residues. CDR1 is NNHNN and CDR2 is SYGAGS in the germline V gene (reference sequence). The CDR3 region is CASGDARTGGYNSPLYF. The part of the CDR3 DNA that was read is TGTGCCAGCGGTGATGCTAGGACAGGGGGCTATAATTCGCCC.

Note on this clone: Genes and germline are mouse. The CDR3 end lies 4 residues beyond the end of the read and is filled in from the germline J gene. The chain has TRBV13-3 and TRBJ2-5; D remains ambiguous. The CDR3 runs 13 residues. Germline V gives CDR1 NNHDY, CDR2 SYVADS. V shed 3 bases and J shed 2 bases, with 7 bases lying between them. The CDR3 bases that were read are TGTGCCAGCAGTGGACACTTCCAAGAC. Amino acids: CASSGHFQD. The full CDR3 protein is CASSGHFQDTQYF.

Worth noting for this clone: All gene names here are mouse names. The CDR3 end falls 4 residues outside the read, so it is completed with the germline J gene. This CDR3 is also generated by other DNA sequences in the sample. V and J are TRBV5 and TRBJ2-5; 9 bases map to TRBD1. Germline loops: CDR1 LGHNA, CDR2 YNLKQL (reference sequence). This CDR3 spans 14 amino acids. This CDR3 is CASSPGQGRDTQYF. CDR3 DNA (partial): TGTGCCAGCAGCCCCGGACAGGGGAGAGAC.

The table lists this clone with a few counts. All gene names here are mouse names. The read stops 4 residues short of the end of the CDR3; the missing end is completed from the germline J gene. The chain uses TRBV5 and TRBJ2-5, with TRBD1 identical over 11 bases. Looked up from germline, CDR1 is LGHNA and CDR2 is YNLKQL (reference sequence). This CDR3 spans 15 amino acids. CDR3 sequence reads: CASSQVGDRGDTQYF. The sequenced CDR3 bases are TGTGCCAGCAGCCAAGTCGGGGACAGGGGGGAC.

This clone came up a few times. All gene names here are mouse names. From the germline J gene comes the end of the CDR3, since the read stops 4 residues before it. Different DNA sequences within this sample yield the same CDR3. This rearrangement joins TRBV13-3 to TRBJ2-7; 9 positions match TRBD2. This CDR3 has 14 amino acids. The germline CDR1 and CDR2 sequences are NNHDY and SYVADS. The V gene end was trimmed by 4 bases and the J gene end by 1 base; junction bases not matched to a gene: 3. CDR3 loop: CASSPTGGSYEQYF. The covered CDR3 bases are TGTGCCAGCAGTCCGACTGGGGGTTCCTAT.

As regards this clone: Mouse germline and gene names are used. Read data end 4 residues before the CDR3 end; the end is taken from the germline J gene. The chain has TRBV19 and TRBJ2-1; possible D gene TRBD1, 5 bases. With 1 base removed from V and 3 bases from J, the gap between germline ends came to 8 bases. Germline V gene lookup returns CDR1 FNHDT and CDR2 SITEND (reference sequence). The CDR3 loop spans 14 amino acids. CDR3 DNA, as far as it was read: TGTGCCAGCAGTATAACGACAGTCTATGCT. It encodes CASSITTVYA. The full CDR3 reads CASSITTVYAEQFF.

The sample holds a few counts of this clone. This clone may be a read error of a much larger clone one base away. All gene names here are mouse names. CDR3 amino acids: CASRDWVNTGQLYF. The CDR3 bases that were read are TGTGCCAGCAGGGACTGGGTAAACACCGGG. V usage is TRBV13-3 and J usage is TRBJ2-2; 8 bases line up with TRBD2. Read data end 4 residues before the CDR3 end; the end is taken from the germline J gene. CDR3 size: 14 residues. V lost 5 bases, J lost 1 base, and 1 base stayed unmatched. From germline, CDR1 is NNHDY and CDR2 SYVADS.

This clone has only a few counts. All gene names here are mouse names. The read halts 4 residues ahead of the CDR3 end, with the missing end drawn from the germline J gene. This chain links TRBV5 with TRBJ1-1, with TRBD1 identical over 7 bases. Germline lookup yields CDR1 LGHNA and CDR2 YNLKQL (reference sequence). This CDR3 is 14 amino acids long. CDR3 DNA (partial): TGTGCCAGCAGCCAAGATTCACAGGGGACA. It yields the protein CASSQDSQGT. The whole CDR3 protein is CASSQDSQGTEVFF.

On this clone: The gene names given are mouse names. The CDR3 extends 4 residues past the end of the read, so its final part is completed from the germline J gene. The chain is built from TRBV1 and TRBJ2-1; 7 nucleotides agree with TRBD1. Germline V gene sequence: CDR1 NSQYPW, CDR2 LRSPGD (reference sequence). The V and J ends lost 2 bases and 0 bases, in that order; junction bases with no gene match: 4. This CDR3 spans 16 amino acids. Partial CDR3 DNA: TGCACCTGCAGTGCAAGCGGGACAGATAACTATGCT. It translates to CTCSASGTDNYA. The complete CDR3 sequence is CTCSASGTDNYAEQFF.

With regard to this clone: Germline and genes: mouse. Sequencing ends 4 residues short of the CDR3 end; the germline J gene provides the rest. The chain combines TRBV13-1 with TRBJ2-5; TRBD2 is a possible D gene (5 bases). CDR1 is NSHNY and CDR2 is SYGAGN in the germline V gene. The CDR3 runs 14 residues. V shed 4 bases and J shed 1 base, with 10 bases lying between them. CDR3 DNA (partial): TGTGCCAGCAGTTTTGCCTGGGACCAAGAC. It yields the protein CASSFAWDQD. The complete CDR3 reads CASSFAWDQDTQYF.

In the case of this clone: Genes and germline are mouse. The read ends 3 residues shy of where the CDR3 ends; the end is completed using the germline J gene. V gene TRBV13-3 combines with J gene TRBJ1-6; 7 bases match TRBD1. Being an ORF, TRBJ1-6 has a function that is uncertain. CDR1 is NNHDY, CDR2 SYVADS, per germline. The CDR3 covers 14 residues. J was trimmed by 1 base and V by 7 bases; bases with no gene match: 2. CDR3 DNA (partial): TGTGCCAGCCAACAGGGGTCCTATAATTCGCCC. Encoded protein: CASQQGSYNSP. The full CDR3 sequence reads CASQQGSYNSPLYF.

A word on this clone: Gene names and germline refer to mouse. The read comes to an end 4 residues before the CDR3 does, leaving the germline J gene to fill in the end. The V gene is TRBV1, the J gene TRBJ2-5; 10 bases map to TRBD2. The CDR3 runs 15 residues. Per germline, CDR1 NSQYPW and CDR2 LRSPGD (reference sequence). The CDR3: CTCSAWLGGPDTQYF. CDR3 bases read: TGCACCTGCAGTGCTTGGCTGGGGGGGCCAGAC. Full variable domain (outside the CDR3, taken from reference TRBV1 and TRBJ2-5): VTLLEQNPRWRLVPRGQAVNLRCILKNSQYPWMSWYQQDLQKQLQWLFTLRSPGDKEVKSLPGADYLATRVTDTELRLQVANMSQGRTLYCTCSAWLGGPDTQYFGPGTRLLVL.

This clone showed up just a few times. Mouse gene names apply. The missing CDR3 end, 4 residues past where the read stops, is filled in from the germline J gene. The chain employs TRBV13-1 and TRBJ1-1; possibly TRBD1 for D (5 bases). This CDR3 has 12 residues. Trimming took 4 bases from V and 4 from J, leaving 8 bases between them. Germline V gene lookup returns CDR1 NSHNY and CDR2 SYGAGN. CDR3 protein: CASSTRATEVFF. The CDR3 bases that were read are TGTGCCAGCAGTACCAGGGCCACA.

The sample holds a few counts of this clone. Gene names are mouse gene names. The CDR3 end is not reached by the read, which stops 4 residues before it; the germline J gene fills it in. The chain couples TRBV19 to TRBJ2-3, with TRBD2 matching over 9 bases. V lost 2 bases, J lost 3 bases, and 1 base stayed unmatched. There are 14 residues in the CDR3. In germline, CDR1 is FNHDT, CDR2 SITEND (reference sequence). This CDR3 reads CASSMWGGAETLYF. The covered CDR3 bases are TGTGCCAGCAGTATGTGGGGGGGCGCAGAA. The variable domain in full, with the rest retrieved from reference TRBV19 and TRBJ2-3, is GGIITQTPKFLIGQEGQKLTLKCQQNFNHDTMYWYRQDSGKGLRLIYYSITENDLQKGDLSEGYDASREKKSSFSLTVTSAQKNEMAVFLCASSMWGGAETLYFGSGTRLTVL.

As regards this clone: The gene names given are mouse names. The read ends 4 residues shy of where the CDR3 ends; the end is completed using the germline J gene. The rearrangement joins TRBV13-3 to TRBJ2-2, with 8 bases lining up with TRBD2. After removal of 0 bases from V and 2 bases from J, the junction contained 6 bases not matched to a gene. In germline, CDR1 is NNHDY, CDR2 SYVADS. This CDR3 is 17 amino acids long. The DNA read from the CDR3 is TGTGCCAGCAGTGATGCTTCACTGGGGGCGAACACCGGG. This sequence encodes CASSDASLGANTG. In full, the CDR3 is CASSDASLGANTGQLYF.

Only a few counts were recorded for this clone. Genes here carry mouse names. Coverage ceases 4 residues before the CDR3 finishes, and the germline J gene fills in the end. The chain carries TRBV1 and TRBJ1-2; D gene unclear. Germline CDR1 is NSQYPW and CDR2 is LRSPGD (reference sequence). Trimming stripped 0 bases from V and 0 bases from J, with 11 bases between. This CDR3 contains 16 residues. The sequenced part of the CDR3 DNA is TGCACCTGCAGTGCAGAACACACCATTGCAAACTCC. It is translated as CTCSAEHTIANS. In full, the CDR3 reads CTCSAEHTIANSDYTF.

Many counts were recorded for this clone. Mouse gene names apply. The DNA ends 4 residues before the CDR3 does, and the rest of the CDR3 is filled in from the germline J gene. This chain joins TRBV13-1 and TRBJ1-2; weak D call: TRBD1 (5 bases). V lost 1 base, J lost 4 bases, and 5 bases lay in between. The CDR3 is 12 residues long. Germline CDR1 NSHNY, CDR2 SYGAGN. The CDR3 reads CASSDQGSDYTF. Incomplete CDR3 DNA: TGTGCCAGCAGTGATCAGGGCTCC.

With respect to this clone: Gene names and germline refer to mouse. Sequencing ends 4 residues short of the CDR3 end; the germline J gene provides the rest. The rearrangement joins TRBV13-3 to TRBJ2-3; possibly TRBD2 for D (6 bases). The CDR3 covers 14 residues. Germline V gene lookup returns CDR1 NNHDY and CDR2 SYVADS. The germline V and J ends were trimmed by 2 bases and 1 base, with 8 bases remaining between them. The CDR3 bases that were read are TGTGCCAGCAGTGAAAACTGGGGTGCAGAA. Protein sequence: CASSENWGAE. The full CDR3 is CASSENWGAETLYF.

To note about this clone: It may be a read error: a sequence one base away is much more abundant. Gene names refer to mouse genes. The sequence runs out 4 residues before the end of the CDR3; the remainder is reconstructed from the germline J gene. The chain is built from TRBV19 and TRBJ2-1, with D unresolved. The CDR3 is 11 residues long. The germline V gene has CDR1 FNHDT and CDR2 SITEND (reference sequence). V was pared by 4 bases and J by 4 bases, with 3 bases between. The CDR3: CASSQYAEQFF. The part of the CDR3 DNA that was read is TGTGCCAGCAGTCAATATGCT.

About this clone: The genes and germline here are from mouse. Sequencing ends 4 residues short of the CDR3 end; the germline J gene provides the rest. This chain joins TRBV19 and TRBJ2-5; D might be TRBD1 (5 bases). Looked up from germline, CDR1 is FNHDT and CDR2 is SITEND (reference sequence). V dropped 1 base and J dropped 1 base, with 7 bases sitting between them. This CDR3 spans 14 amino acids. The CDR3 loop is CASSIRTYQDTQYF. The CDR3 bases that were read are TGTGCCAGCAGTATAAGGACATACCAAGAC.

Remarks on this clone: Mouse names are used for the genes. The CDR3 goes on 4 residues after the read ends, and that part is filled in from the germline J gene. The rearrangement links TRBV12-1 to TRBJ2-3; the D gene is possibly TRBD1 (5 bases). Looked up from germline, CDR1 is SGHSN and CDR2 is HYEKVE. This CDR3 has 15 residues. V lost 0 bases, J lost 1 base, and 10 bases lay in between. The DNA read from the CDR3 is TGTGCCAGCTCTCTCGCTCAGGGCGGTGCAGAA. Its protein is CASSLAQGGAE. The whole CDR3 region reads CASSLAQGGAETLYF.